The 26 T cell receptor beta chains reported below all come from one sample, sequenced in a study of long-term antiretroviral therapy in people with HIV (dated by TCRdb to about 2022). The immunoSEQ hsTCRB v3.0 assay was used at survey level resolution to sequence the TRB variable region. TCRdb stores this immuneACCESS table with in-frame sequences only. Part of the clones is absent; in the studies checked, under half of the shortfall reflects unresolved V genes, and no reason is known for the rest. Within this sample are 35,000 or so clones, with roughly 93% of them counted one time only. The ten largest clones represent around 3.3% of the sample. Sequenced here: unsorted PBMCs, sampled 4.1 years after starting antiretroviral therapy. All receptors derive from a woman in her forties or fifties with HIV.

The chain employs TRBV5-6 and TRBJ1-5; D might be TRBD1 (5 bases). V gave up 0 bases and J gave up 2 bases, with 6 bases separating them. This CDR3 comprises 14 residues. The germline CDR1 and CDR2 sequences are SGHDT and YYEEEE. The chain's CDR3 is CASSLGRGNQPQHF. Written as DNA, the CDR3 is TGTGCCAGCAGCTTGGGCAGGGGCAATCAGCCCCAGCATTTT.

The CDR3 DNA reads as TGCGCCAGCAGCTTAGAGGGGGGGGCGAACACCGGGGAGCTGTTTTTT. Its protein product is CASSLEGGANTGELFF. V and J are TRBV5-1 and TRBJ2-2, with D maybe TRBD2 (7 bases). The CDR3 has 16 residues. V lost 2 bases and J lost 0, with 11 bases in between. CDR1 and CDR2 (germline): SGHRS, YFSETQ.

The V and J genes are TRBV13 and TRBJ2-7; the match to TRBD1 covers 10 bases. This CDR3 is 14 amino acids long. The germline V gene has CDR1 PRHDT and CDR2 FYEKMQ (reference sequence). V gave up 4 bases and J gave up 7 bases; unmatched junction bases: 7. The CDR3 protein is CASSSRTGGFEQYF. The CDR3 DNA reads TGTGCCAGCAGCTCCCGGACAGGGGGTTTTGAGCAGTACTTC. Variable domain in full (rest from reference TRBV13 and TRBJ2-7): AAGVIQSPRHLIKEKRETATLKCYPIPRHDTVYWYQQGPGQDPQFLISFYEKMQSDKGSIPDRFSAQQFSDYHSELNMSSLELGDSALYFCASSSRTGGFEQYFGPGTRLTVT.

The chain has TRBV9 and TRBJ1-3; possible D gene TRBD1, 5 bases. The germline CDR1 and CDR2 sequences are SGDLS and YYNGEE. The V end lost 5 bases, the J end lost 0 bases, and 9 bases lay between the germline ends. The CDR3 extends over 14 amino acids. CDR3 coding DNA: TGTGCCAGCAGGCAGGGTGACTCTGGAAACACCATATATTTT. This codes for CASRQGDSGNTIYF.

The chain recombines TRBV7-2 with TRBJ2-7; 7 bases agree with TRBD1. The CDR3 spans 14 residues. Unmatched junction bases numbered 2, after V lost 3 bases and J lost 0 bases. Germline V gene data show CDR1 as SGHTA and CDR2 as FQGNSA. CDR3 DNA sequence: TGTGCCAGCAGCTTGGACAGGTTCTCCTACGAGCAGTACTTC. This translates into CASSLDRFSYEQYF.

The CDR3 sequence: CASSLGTGPYEQYF. For the CDR3, the DNA is TGCGCCAGCAGCCTAGGGACTGGTCCCTACGAGCAGTACTTC. The chain employs TRBV10-2 and TRBJ2-7; D perhaps matches TRBD2 (6 bases). The CDR3 spans 14 residues. Between the trimmed V and J ends, which lost 6 bases and 2 bases, there was a span of 14 bases. Germline V gene sequence: CDR1 WSHSY, CDR2 SAAADI.

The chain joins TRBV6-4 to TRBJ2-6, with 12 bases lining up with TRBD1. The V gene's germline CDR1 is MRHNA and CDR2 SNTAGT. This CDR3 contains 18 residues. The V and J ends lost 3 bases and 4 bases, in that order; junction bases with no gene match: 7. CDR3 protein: CASSESGQGALGANVLTF. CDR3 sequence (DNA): TGTGCCAGCAGTGAATCGGGACAGGGGGCTCTGGGGGCCAACGTCCTGACTTTC.

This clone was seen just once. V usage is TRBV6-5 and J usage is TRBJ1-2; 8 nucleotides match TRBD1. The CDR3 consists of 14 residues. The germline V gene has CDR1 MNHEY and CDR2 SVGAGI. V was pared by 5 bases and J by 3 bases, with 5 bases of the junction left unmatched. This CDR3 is CASSGPDRDYGYTF. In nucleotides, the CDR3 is TGTGCCAGCAGTGGCCCGGACAGGGACTATGGCTACACCTTC.

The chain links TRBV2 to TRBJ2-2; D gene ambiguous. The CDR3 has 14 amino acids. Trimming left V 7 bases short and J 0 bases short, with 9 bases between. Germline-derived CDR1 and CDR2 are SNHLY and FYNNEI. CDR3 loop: CASIQSTNTGELFF. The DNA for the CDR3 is TGTGCCAGCATCCAGTCTACGAACACCGGGGAGCTGTTTTTT.

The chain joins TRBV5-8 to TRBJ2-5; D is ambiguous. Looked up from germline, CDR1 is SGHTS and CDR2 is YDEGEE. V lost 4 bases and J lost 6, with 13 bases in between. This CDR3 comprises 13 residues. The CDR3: CASSPLLMKTQYF. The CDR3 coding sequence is TGTGCCAGCAGCCCCCTACTGATGAAGACCCAGTACTTC.

CDR3 sequence: CATEPGQGNNEQFF. CDR3 sequence (DNA): TGTGCCACCGAGCCGGGACAGGGCAACAATGAGCAGTTCTTC. This sequence joins TRBV2 and TRBJ2-1, with TRBD1 matching 9 bases. CDR1 SNHLY and CDR2 FYNNEI come from the germline V gene. Unmatched junction bases numbered 9, after V lost 10 bases and J lost 5 bases. The CDR3 covers 14 residues. The variable domain in full, completed from reference TRBV2 and TRBJ2-1, reads EPEVTQTPSHQVTQMGQEVILRCVPISNHLYFYWYRQILGQKVEFLVSFYNNEISEKSEIFDDQFSVERPDGSNFTLKIRSTKLEDSAMYFCATEPGQGNNEQFFGPGTRLTVL.

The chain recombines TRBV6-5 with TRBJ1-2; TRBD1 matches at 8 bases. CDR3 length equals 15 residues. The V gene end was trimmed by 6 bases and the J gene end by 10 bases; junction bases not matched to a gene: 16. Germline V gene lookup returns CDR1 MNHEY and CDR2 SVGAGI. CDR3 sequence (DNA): TGTGCCAGCAGCTGGATCCCGGGACAGGCAATCAACTACACCTTC. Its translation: CASSWIPGQAINYTF.

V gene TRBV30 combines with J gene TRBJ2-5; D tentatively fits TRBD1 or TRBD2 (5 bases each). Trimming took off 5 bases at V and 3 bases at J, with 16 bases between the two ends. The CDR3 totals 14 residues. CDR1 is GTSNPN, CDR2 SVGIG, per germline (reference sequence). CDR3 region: CAWGDRILKETQYF. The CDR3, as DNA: TGTGCCTGGGGGGACCGAATCCTGAAAGAGACCCAGTACTTC. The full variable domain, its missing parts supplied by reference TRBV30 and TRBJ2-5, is SQTIHQWPATLVQPVGSPLSLECTVEGTSNPNLYWYRQAAGRGLQLLFYSVGIGQISSEVPQNLSASRPQDRQFILSSKKLLLSDSGFYLCAWGDRILKETQYFGPGTRLLVL.

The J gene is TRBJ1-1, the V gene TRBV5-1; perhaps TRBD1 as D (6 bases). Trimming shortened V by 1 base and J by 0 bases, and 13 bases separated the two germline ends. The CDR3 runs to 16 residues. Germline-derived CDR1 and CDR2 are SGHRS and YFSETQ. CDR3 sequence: CASSLYTQGVNTEAFF. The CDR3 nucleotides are TGCGCCAGCAGCTTGTACACACAGGGAGTGAACACTGAAGCTTTCTTT. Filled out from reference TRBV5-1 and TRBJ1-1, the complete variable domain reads KAGVTQTPRYLIKTRGQQVTLSCSPISGHRSVSWYQQTPGQGLQFLFEYFSETQRNKGNFPGRFSGRQFSNSRSEMNVSTLELGDSALYLCASSLYTQGVNTEAFFGQGTRLTVV.

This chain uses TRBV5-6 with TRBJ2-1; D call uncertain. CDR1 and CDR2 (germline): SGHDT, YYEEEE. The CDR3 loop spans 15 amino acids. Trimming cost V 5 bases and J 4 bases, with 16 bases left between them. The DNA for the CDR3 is TGTGCCAGCAGGCTGGCTCGTGAAGGGTACAATGAGCAGTTCTTC. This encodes CASRLAREGYNEQFF.

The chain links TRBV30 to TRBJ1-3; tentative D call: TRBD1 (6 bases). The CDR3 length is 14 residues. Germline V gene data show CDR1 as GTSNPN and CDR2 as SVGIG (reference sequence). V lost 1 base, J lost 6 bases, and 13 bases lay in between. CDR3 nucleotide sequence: TGTGCCTGGAGTGGCGGGACACTAATAAACACCATATATTTT. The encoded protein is CAWSGGTLINTIYF.

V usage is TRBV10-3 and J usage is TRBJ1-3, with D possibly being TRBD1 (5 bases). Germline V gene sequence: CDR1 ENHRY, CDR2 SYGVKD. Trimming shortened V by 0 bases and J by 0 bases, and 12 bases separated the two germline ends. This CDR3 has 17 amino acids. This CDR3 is CAISESGDLNSGNTIYF. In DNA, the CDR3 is TGTGCCATCAGTGAGTCAGGGGACTTAAACTCTGGAAACACCATATATTTT.

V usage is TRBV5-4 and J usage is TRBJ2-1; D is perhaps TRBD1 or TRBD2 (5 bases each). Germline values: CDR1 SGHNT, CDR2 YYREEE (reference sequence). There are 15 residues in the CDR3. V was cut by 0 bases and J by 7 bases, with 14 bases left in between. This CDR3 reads CASSLGVEGWNEQFF. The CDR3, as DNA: TGTGCCAGCAGCTTGGGGGTAGAGGGGTGGAATGAGCAGTTCTTC.

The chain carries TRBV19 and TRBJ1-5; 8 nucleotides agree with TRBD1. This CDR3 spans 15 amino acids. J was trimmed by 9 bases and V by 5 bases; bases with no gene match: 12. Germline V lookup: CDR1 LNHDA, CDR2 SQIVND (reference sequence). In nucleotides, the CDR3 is TGTGCCAGTAGTGTACAGGGGGTGAGGGAGCCGCCCCAGCATTTT. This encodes CASSVQGVREPPQHF.

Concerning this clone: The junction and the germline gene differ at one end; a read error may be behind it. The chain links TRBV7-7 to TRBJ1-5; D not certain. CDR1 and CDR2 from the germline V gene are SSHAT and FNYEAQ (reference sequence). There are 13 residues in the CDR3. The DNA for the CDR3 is TGTGCTAGCAGCTCTGGAAGGGATCAGCCCCAGCATTTT. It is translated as CASSSGRDQPQHF.

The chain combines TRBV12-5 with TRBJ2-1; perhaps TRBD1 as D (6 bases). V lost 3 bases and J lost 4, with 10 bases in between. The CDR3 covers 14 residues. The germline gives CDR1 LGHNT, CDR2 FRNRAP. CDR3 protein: CASGFTGKYNEQFF. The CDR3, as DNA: TGTGCTAGTGGTTTTACAGGGAAATACAATGAGCAGTTCTTC. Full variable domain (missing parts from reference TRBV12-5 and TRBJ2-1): DARVTQTPRHKVTEMGQEVTMRCQPILGHNTVFWYRQTMMQGLELLAYFRNRAPLDDSGMPKDRFSAEMPDATLATLKIQPSEPRDSAVYFCASGFTGKYNEQFFGPGTRLTVL.

The CDR3 loop is CASSSRALGYGYTF. The CDR3 nucleotides are TGTGCCAGCAGTAGCAGGGCCCTTGGCTATGGCTACACCTTC. The chain carries TRBV27 and TRBJ1-2, with D maybe TRBD1 (5 bases). The CDR3 runs 14 residues. CDR1 MNHEY and CDR2 SMNVEV come from the germline V gene (reference sequence). The ends were cut back, 5 bases at V and 4 bases at J, with 14 bases in the middle.

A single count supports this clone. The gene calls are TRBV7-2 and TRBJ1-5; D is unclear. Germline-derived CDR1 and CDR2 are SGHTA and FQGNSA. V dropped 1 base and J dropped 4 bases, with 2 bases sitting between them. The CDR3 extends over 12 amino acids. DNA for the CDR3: TGTGCCAGCAGCTTAGTAAATCAGCCCCAGCATTTT. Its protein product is CASSLVNQPQHF.

The CDR3 coding sequence is TGTGCCAGCAGCTTAGGGGTGGGACTCAATCAGCCCCAGCATTTT. This encodes CASSLGVGLNQPQHF. This chain uses TRBV7-8 with TRBJ1-5; D might be TRBD1 (5 bases). CDR1 SGHVS and CDR2 FQNEAQ come from the germline V gene. This CDR3 has 15 amino acids. V lost 1 base and J lost 3, with 10 bases in between.

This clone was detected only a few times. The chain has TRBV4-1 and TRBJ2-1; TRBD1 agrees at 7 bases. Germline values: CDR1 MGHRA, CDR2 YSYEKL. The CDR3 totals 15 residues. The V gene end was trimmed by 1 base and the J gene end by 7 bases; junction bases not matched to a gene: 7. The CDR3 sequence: CASSQVAGGWNEQFF. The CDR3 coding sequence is TGCGCCAGCAGCCAAGTGGCAGGGGGTTGGAATGAGCAGTTCTTC.

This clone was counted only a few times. The CDR3 sequence is CASSLSFRGRGYTF. The CDR3 DNA sequence: TGTGCCAGCAGCTTGAGTTTCAGGGGCAGGGGCTACACCTTC. V usage is TRBV5-6 and J usage is TRBJ1-2, with D perhaps TRBD1 (6 bases). The CDR3 is 14 amino acids. Germline V CDR1 and CDR2: SGHDT, YYEEEE. The V end was cut by 1 base, the J end by 8 bases, with 15 bases between.